These 2 T cell receptor beta chains originate from one sample sequenced in a study of Tregs in tolerant kidney transplant recipients. The repertoire was sequenced with immunoSEQ multiplex PCR; TCRdb's copy has only in-frame clones and lacks some. Seen here are around 74,000 clones, 95% to 98% observed once, and the top ten hold around 0.5%. Here the sequenced sample was CD4+ T cells from blood, taken before the transplant. Receptors originate from a human donor who received a combined kidney and bone marrow transplant.

This chain joins TRBV19 and TRBJ1-2; 9 nucleotides align to TRBD1. The ends lost 4 bases at V and 4 bases at J; junction bases unmatched: 7. CDR1 is LNHDA, CDR2 SQIVND, per germline (reference sequence). The CDR3 extends over 15 amino acids. The CDR3 spells CASSRTGEGTYGYTF. The DNA for the CDR3 is TGTGCCAGTAGTAGGACAGGGGAGGGGACCTATGGCTACACCTTC.

The rearrangement joins TRBV5-4 to TRBJ2-7; possibly TRBD1 for D (5 bases). The CDR3 has 12 amino acids. Deletions cut 4 bases from V and 6 bases from J, with 11 bases between. Germline assignment: CDR1 SGHNT and CDR2 YYREEE (reference sequence). The CDR3 is CASSAGQVEQYF. The CDR3 nucleotides read TGTGCCAGCAGCGCCGGACAAGTCGAGCAGTACTTC.